Reported below is one T cell receptor (beta chain). Its antigen remains unknown. RNA was isolated and reverse transcribed to cDNA, the sequencing template. Sequencing used immunoSEQ multiplex PCR; TCRdb keeps in-frame clones, though not all of them. The sample carries roughly 100,000 clones, around 44% recorded once. Specified treatment: oral pan-JAK inhibitor, 5-10 mg twice daily. As part of sample collection, lesional scalp punch biopsies and peripheral blood were taken from alopecia areata patients. This record belongs to a study of CD8+ T cells in alopecia areata. Study-wide results and caveats: Having just one nonresponder leaves the connection between baseline CD8+ expansion and response unresolved.

This TCR derives from a human donor with alopecia areata. Specimen: CD8+ T cells sorted from blood, collected at week 24, from a patient treated with tofacitinib.

The CDR3 loop is CSYGQVLEAFF. The CDR3 DNA reads as TGCAGCTATGGACAGGTACTTGAAGCTTTCTTT. The V gene is TRBV29-1, the J gene TRBJ1-1; 7 bases match TRBD1. V lost 8 bases to trimming and J lost 7 bases; unmatched junction nucleotides: 7. Germline CDR1 is SQVTM and CDR2 is ANQGSEA. The CDR3 has 11 residues.